Listed below are T cell receptor beta chains from one sample, sequenced in a study of T cells in Graves' hyperthyroidism and ophthalmopathy. TCRdb passed the multiplex PCR reads through MiXCR, listing each CDR3 protein once. The table includes approximately 400,000 distinct CDR3 sequences, roughly 18% detected once. What was sequenced was blood. The origin of the receptors is a young man with Graves' ophthalmopathy. The CDR3 runs from the conserved cysteine through the conserved F or W. The D gene is left open where the match is weak. Size is omitted from some rows. Given values are once, few, many or a class for expanded clones.

size,V,D,J,DNA,CDR3
few,TRBV5-1,.,TRBJ2-3,TGCGCCAGCACCGAAACCGGGACCCACACAGATACGCAGTATTTT,CASTETGTHTDTQYF
many,TRBV3-1,.,TRBJ1-6,TGTGCCAGCAGCCACGGGGAGTATAATTCACCCCTCCACTTT,CASSHGEYNSPLHF
.,TRBV12-3/TRBV12-4,.,TRBJ1-4,TGTGCCAGCAGCCTTGGGGGGGGGCGGGAAAAACTGTTTTTT,CASSLGGGREKLFF
few,TRBV20-1,TRBD1,TRBJ2-1,TGCAGTGCCAAACCGGGACAGGGGGGTAATGAGCAGTTCTTC,CSAKPGQGGNEQFF
many,TRBV7-9,.,TRBJ2-2,TGTGCCAGCAGCCCCCAGGGTAGCACCGGGGAGCTGTTTTTT,CASSPQGSTGELFF
.,TRBV20-1,TRBD1,TRBJ2-5,TGCAGTGCCACCGACAGGGTGGAGGCCCAGTACTTC,CSATDRVEAQYF
.,TRBV6-6,.,TRBJ2-2,TGTGCCAGCAGTTACCTCGGCCTGAACACCGGGGAGCTGTTTTTT,CASSYLGLNTGELFF
.,TRBV9,.,TRBJ2-1,TGTGCCAGCAGCGTAGGGGGGGCGTTGAATGAGCAGTTCTTC,CASSVGGALNEQFF
.,TRBV20-1,.,TRBJ1-2,TGCAATGCTAGAGCGGCAGGCATTAACTATGGCTACACCTTC,CNARAAGINYGYTF
many,TRBV2,TRBD2,TRBJ2-7,TGTGCCAGCATTTGGACTAGCGGGGGCCCCTACGAGCAGTACTTC,CASIWTSGGPYEQYF
many,TRBV20-1,TRBD1,TRBJ1-2,TGCAGTGCCAGGGGGGGACTGAGGAACTATGGCTACACCTTC,CSARGGLRNYGYTF
few,TRBV7-9,.,TRBJ2-2,TGTGCCAGCAGCACAGCGAGGTCGCGCACCGGGGAGCTGTTTTTT,CASSTARSRTGELFF
.,TRBV20-1,TRBD2,TRBJ2-3,TGCAGTGCTTCCCGACTAGCGGGGAGCACAGATACGCAGTATTTT,CSASRLAGSTDTQYF
many,TRBV20-1,.,TRBJ1-2,TGCAGTGCTAGAGATGGGGGGCTACTCTATGGCTACACCTTC,CSARDGGLLYGYTF
many,TRBV7-8,.,TRBJ1-6,TGTGCCAGCAGCTTAAAGGAGGGTTTTAGGTCACCCCTCCACTTT,CASSLKEGFRSPLHF
many,TRBV12-3/TRBV12-4,TRBD2,TRBJ2-1,TGTGCCAGCACCCCGACTAGCGGGGGTGGCAATGAGCAGTTCTTC,CASTPTSGGGNEQFF
many,TRBV2,.,TRBJ1-5,TGTGCCAGCAGTGTTCGGGGGACGGAGGATCAGCCCCAGCATTTT,CASSVRGTEDQPQHF
.,TRBV6-1,.,TRBJ2-3,TGTGCCGGGAGGGCAGGGGATACAGATACGCAGTATTTT,CAGRAGDTDTQYF
.,TRBV19,.,TRBJ1-1,TGTGCCAGTAGTATTGCGCGACTCCGGAACACTGAAGCTTTCTTT,CASSIARLRNTEAFF
.,TRBV10-2,TRBD2,TRBJ2-3,TGCGCCAGCAGATCTCTAAACCTAGCGGGGGAAGCAGATACGCAGTATTTT,CASRSLNLAGEADTQYF
.,TRBV28,.,TRBJ1-4,TGTGCCAGCAGTTTTGGAGGGGGGGGGGATGAAAAACTGTTTTTT,CASSFGGGGDEKLFF
few,TRBV9,TRBD1,TRBJ1-1,TGTGCCAGCAGCGGAGGGGGGACAGGGGGCCCGAACACTGAAGCTTTCTTT,CASSGGGTGGPNTEAFF
few,TRBV5-1,.,TRBJ2-5,TGCGCCAGCCTTCGTTGGGCTTTTTGTTGGGTAGAGACCCAGTACTTC,CASLRWAFCWVETQYF
few,TRBV7-9,.,TRBJ2-1,TGTGCCAGCAGCTCTCTTTATGAGCAGTTCTTC,CASSSLYEQFF
many,TRBV6-1,TRBD2,TRBJ2-7,TGTGCCAGCAGGGGAGAGCGGGGGTCCTACGAGCAGTACTTC,CASRGERGSYEQYF
many,TRBV6-5,.,TRBJ2-5,TGTGCCAGCAGTTACTCGAGACTATCCCAAGAGACCCAGTACTTC,CASSYSRLSQETQYF
many,TRBV18,.,TRBJ1-2,TGTGCCAGCTCACCAGTGACTGGCTACACCTTC,CASSPVTGYTF
many,TRBV20-1,.,TRBJ2-5,TGCAGTGCTCAGGGGCCGGGGGAGACCCAGTACTTC,CSAQGPGETQYF
.,TRBV11-2,TRBD2,TRBJ2-3,TGTGCCAGCAGCTTAGAACTAGCGGGGGGATCTAGCACAGATACGCAGTATTTT,CASSLELAGGSSTDTQYF
.,TRBV4-1,TRBD1,TRBJ1-2,TGCGCCAGCAGCCTGCGTGCCGGGACAGAATACTATGGCTACACCTTC,CASSLRAGTEYYGYTF